This T cell receptor beta chain was profiled in a study of shared clonotypes between healthy human individuals. Selected positively for CCR7 and CD45RO-negative, naive CD8 cells excluded terminally differentiated effector memory CD45RA+ cells. The CDR3 loop spans 15 amino acids. J lost 0 bases, V lost 6 bases, and 4 bases had no gene match. Germline V gene sequence: CDR1 SEHNR, CDR2 FQNEAQ (reference sequence). Method: immunoSEQ multiplex PCR; TCRdb's copy keeps in-frame clones and lacks some. This sample has 550,000 to 600,000 clones, with roughly 98% found just once. The V and J genes are TRBV7-9 and TRBJ2-1, with TRBD2 matching over 8 bases. The TCR originated in a man aged 30-40 years in good health. Source material: naive CD8+ T cells sorted from blood. The CDR3 region has the DNA TGTGCCAGCAGTTACAGCGGGAGCTCCTACAATGAGCAGTTCTTC. Translation: CASSYSGSSYNEQFF.